The rows below give T cell receptor beta chains drawn from one sample of a study of T cell changes during pregnancy in multiple sclerosis. Clones were read by immunoSEQ multiplex PCR, and TCRdb kept only the in-frame ones, dropping some. The sample carries roughly 90,000 clones, approximately 89% recorded once. The sequencing used peripheral blood, collected before pregnancy. Receptors originate from a female donor with multiple sclerosis, enrolled in a pregnancy study. Both conserved end residues are part of each CDR3. Each record gives: clone size, D gene, J gene, V gene, CDR3 protein, CDR3 DNA. A D gene is named only where the DNA matches it firmly. Expanded clones are given a class, and other clones once, few, many or no size at all.

once,TRBD2,TRBJ2-1,TRBV6-5,CASSPLLAGSNEQFF,TGTGCCAGCAGCCCCTTACTAGCGGGAAGCAATGAGCAGTTCTTC
.,TRBD1,TRBJ1-2,TRBV6-1,CASMTGGHGYTF,TGTGCCAGCATGACAGGGGGTCATGGCTACACCTTC
.,.,TRBJ1-1,TRBV7-9,CASSSEPGEAFF,TGTGCCAGCAGCTCTGAACCCGGGGAAGCTTTCTTT
.,TRBD2,TRBJ2-7,TRBV5-1,CASSGTSPYEQYF,TGCGCCAGCAGTGGGACTAGCCCGTACGAGCAGTACTTC
.,.,TRBJ2-4,TRBV4-1,CASSQVITTLSEGDIQYF,TGCGCCAGCAGCCAAGTAATAACGACGCTGAGTGAGGGGGACATTCAGTACTTC
once,.,TRBJ2-4,TRBV27,CASSLQSGGAKNIQYF,TGTGCCAGCAGTTTACAATCAGGGGGGGCCAAAAACATTCAGTACTTC
.,.,TRBJ2-5,TRBV6-1,CASSDPRGRGETQYF,TGTGCCAGCAGTGATCCCAGGGGTCGTGGAGAGACCCAGTACTTC
.,.,TRBJ2-2,TRBV10-3,CAISERGKGRTNTGELFF,TGTGCCATCAGTGAGAGAGGGAAGGGAAGGACGAACACCGGGGAGCTGTTTTTT
once,.,TRBJ1-5,TRBV30,CAWSQGLRDQPQHF,TGTGCCTGGAGTCAGGGCTTAAGGGATCAGCCCCAGCATTTT
.,TRBD1,TRBJ2-1,TRBV5-1,CASSQIGGPNEQFF,TGCGCCAGCAGCCAAATAGGGGGCCCCAATGAGCAGTTCTTC
.,TRBD1,TRBJ2-2,TRBV2,CASSGDRESSWRELFF,TGTGCCAGCAGCGGGGACAGGGAATCCAGTTGGAGGGAGCTGTTTTTT
.,TRBD1,TRBJ2-7,TRBV11-2,CASSPRTGGSEQYF,TGTGCCAGCAGCCCCAGGACAGGGGGTTCCGAGCAGTACTTC
.,TRBD1,TRBJ1-2,TRBV7-2,CASSPDRANYGYTF,TGTGCCAGCAGCCCCGACAGGGCGAACTATGGCTACACCTTC
once,.,TRBJ2-7,TRBV7-3,CASSLGGGPTYEQYF,TGTGCCAGCAGCCTAGGGGGGGGGCCCACCTACGAGCAGTACTTC
.,.,TRBJ2-1,TRBV19,CASNWQGGTYNEQFF,TGTGCCAGTAATTGGCAGGGTGGGACCTACAATGAGCAGTTCTTC
once,TRBD2,TRBJ2-5,TRBV7-9,CASSLVAGVGETQYF,TGTGCCAGCAGCTTGGTGGCGGGAGTTGGAGAGACCCAGTACTTC
.,TRBD1,TRBJ2-3,TRBV15,CATSAGQGRTDTQYF,TGTGCCACCAGCGCGGGACAGGGTCGTACAGATACGCAGTATTTT